Presented here are 32 T cell receptor beta chains from one specimen sequenced in a study of Tregs in tolerant kidney transplant recipients. The data were produced by immunoSEQ multiplex PCR, yet TCRdb's version contains in-frame clones alone and is incomplete. The table records about 94,000 clones, approximately 93% of them present only once. The sample consisted of CD4+ T cells from blood, taken before the transplant. The receptors derive from a human donor who received a combined kidney and bone marrow transplant.

The rearrangement links TRBV7-9 to TRBJ2-5, with 7 bases that match TRBD1. Germline CDR1 SEHNR, CDR2 FQNEAQ (reference sequence). CDR3 length equals 12 residues. The V gene end was trimmed by 6 bases and the J gene end by 6 bases; junction bases not matched to a gene: 4. CDR3 DNA sequence: TGTGCCAGCAGTTGGGACAGCCAGACCCAGTACTTC. This translates into CASSWDSQTQYF. The variable domain in full, with the rest retrieved from reference TRBV7-9 and TRBJ2-5, is DTGVSQNPRHKITKRGQNVTFRCDPISEHNRLYWYRQTLGQGPEFLTYFQNEAQLEKSRLLSDRFSAERPKGSFSTLEIQRTEQGDSAMYLCASSWDSQTQYFGPGTRLLVL.

The count of this clone is one. V usage is TRBV4-3 and J usage is TRBJ1-2; TRBD1 might be the D (6 bases). Germline CDR1 is LGHNA and CDR2 is YSLEER. The CDR3 is made up of 15 amino acids. With 3 bases removed from V and 4 bases from J, the gap between germline ends came to 15 bases. CDR3 amino acids: CASSQTTGWGYGYTF. DNA for the CDR3: TGCGCCAGCAGCCAGACAACAGGGTGGGGCTATGGCTACACCTTC.

This chain joins TRBV18 and TRBJ2-5; no clear D gene. CDR3 length equals 13 residues. Trimming removed 3 bases from V and 0 bases from J, with 5 bases in between. In germline, CDR1 is KGHSH, CDR2 LQKENI. CDR3 region: CASSPQYQETQYF. The CDR3 nucleotides read TGTGCCAGCTCACCCCAGTACCAAGAGACCCAGTACTTC.

The chain recombines TRBV29-1 with TRBJ1-1; D is unclear. Germline CDR1 is SQVTM and CDR2 is ANQGSEA. The CDR3 covers 15 residues. Trimming pared 6 bases from V and 1 base from J, leaving 18 bases between. CDR3 protein: CSVAKRGPANTEAFF. CDR3 nucleotides: TGCAGCGTAGCCAAACGAGGGCCGGCGAACACTGAAGCTTTCTTT. The whole variable domain, filled in from reference TRBV29-1 and TRBJ1-1, reads SAVISQKPSRDICQRGTSLTIQCQVDSQVTMMFWYRQQPGQSLTLIATANQGSEATYESGFVIDKFPISRPNLTFSTLTVSNMSPEDSSIYLCSVAKRGPANTEAFFGQGTRLTVV.

CDR3 amino acids: CASSLNRDRHGYTF. CDR3 coding DNA: TGCGCCAGCAGCCTAAACAGGGATCGACATGGCTACACCTTC. The V call is TRBV4-3, the J call TRBJ1-2, with D maybe TRBD1 (6 bases). CDR1 LGHNA and CDR2 YSLEER come from the germline V gene. The CDR3 loop spans 14 amino acids. Deletions cut 4 bases from V and 6 bases from J, with 15 bases between.

CDR3 DNA sequence: TGTGCCAGCAGCTTAGAGACAGCTAACTATGGCTACACCTTC. It codes for CASSLETANYGYTF. The chain links TRBV7-2 to TRBJ1-2; D perhaps matches TRBD1 (5 bases). The CDR3 has 14 residues. Germline V gene sequence: CDR1 SGHTA, CDR2 FQGNSA. The V and J ends lost 1 base and 0 bases respectively, with 6 bases between them.

The chain has TRBV5-1 and TRBJ1-1; TRBD1 is a possible D gene (5 bases). This CDR3 contains 14 residues. CDR1 is SGHRS and CDR2 is YFSETQ in the germline V gene. V shed 2 bases and J shed 3 bases, with 11 bases lying between them. The CDR3 is CASSLEARDTEAFF. The CDR3 DNA reads as TGCGCCAGCAGCTTAGAGGCCAGGGACACTGAAGCTTTCTTT.

The chain carries TRBV29-1 and TRBJ1-1, with 11 nucleotides matching TRBD1. From germline, CDR1 is SQVTM and CDR2 ANQGSEA. With 6 bases clipped from V and 1 base from J, the junction kept 10 bases outside the gene matches. This CDR3 is built from 16 residues. For the CDR3, the DNA is TGCAGCGTCGAGGGACAGGGGGGCTACCCGAACACTGAAGCTTTCTTT. Its translation: CSVEGQGGYPNTEAFF.

This clone has a handful of counts. This rearrangement joins TRBV6-7 to TRBJ1-1; 7 positions match TRBD1. TRBV6-7 is an ORF for which the function is uncertain. The CDR3 is 14 residues long. With V trimmed by 4 bases and J by 1 base, 3 bases remained unmatched. The CDR3 reads CASSFYRGNTEAFF. CDR3 bases: TGTGCCAGCAGTTTCTACAGGGGGAACACTGAAGCTTTCTTT.

The chain couples TRBV18 to TRBJ2-1, with D maybe TRBD2 (7 bases). The CDR3 has 16 amino acids. Looked up from germline, CDR1 is KGHSH and CDR2 is LQKENI. Trimming took 0 bases from V and 13 from J, leaving 22 bases between them. CDR3: CASSPPGASGGSGQFF. The CDR3 DNA sequence: TGTGCCAGCTCACCACCGGGGGCCTCGGGCGGGAGTGGACAGTTCTTC.

This sequence joins TRBV11-2 and TRBJ2-1; maybe TRBD2 (7 bases). Trimming shortened V by 7 bases and J by 6 bases, and 22 bases separated the two germline ends. Germline-derived CDR1 and CDR2 are SGHAT and FQNNGV. The CDR3 length is 16 residues. The chain's CDR3 is CASISGGGLPTNEQFF. CDR3 bases: TGTGCCAGCATCTCTGGCGGGGGCCTTCCTACCAATGAGCAGTTCTTC.

A single count supports this clone. J is TRBJ1-2 and V is TRBV4-3; 7 nucleotides agree with TRBD1. Trimming removed 0 bases from V and 4 bases from J; junction bases left unmatched: 5. The CDR3 totals 15 residues. Germline V gene lookup returns CDR1 LGHNA and CDR2 YSLEER. The chain's CDR3 is CASSQEDRTLYGYTF. In DNA, the CDR3 is TGCGCCAGCAGCCAAGAGGACAGGACTCTCTATGGCTACACCTTC.

V usage is TRBV21-1 and J usage is TRBJ2-4; TRBD1, as called in the table, went unchecked against the DNA. TRBV21-1 is listed as a pseudogene. The CDR3 sequence is 14 residues long. CDR3 amino acids: CASSSRSNVNIQYF. The DNA for the CDR3 is TGTGCCAGCAGCTCCAGGTCTAACGTAAACATTCAGTACTTC.

The rearrangement uses TRBV7-3 and TRBJ2-2; 7 positions agree with TRBD1. The CDR3 runs 15 residues. V was pared by 5 bases and J by 9 bases, with 12 bases of the junction left unmatched. The germline gives CDR1 SGHTA, CDR2 FQGTGA. The CDR3 bases are TGTGCCAGCAGCCGTGACGCACAGGGGTCAAGGGAGCTGTTTTTT. Translation: CASSRDAQGSRELFF.

This clone was recorded only once. The chain recombines TRBV6-1 with TRBJ2-1; 8 positions match TRBD2. V shed 4 bases and J 7 bases; nucleotides not matched to a gene: 6. The CDR3 has 14 amino acids. Germline V CDR1 and CDR2: MNHNS, SASEGT. DNA for the CDR3: TGTGCCAGCAGTGGTCTAGCGGGCTGGAATGAGCAGTTCTTC. It codes for CASSGLAGWNEQFF.

This chain joins TRBV7-3 and TRBJ1-2, with 12 bases lining up with TRBD1. CDR1 and CDR2 (germline): SGHTA, FQGTGA. J lost 8 bases, V lost 5 bases, and 6 bases had no gene match. This CDR3 comprises 14 residues. The DNA for the CDR3 is TGTGCCAGCAGCCCGGGACAGGGGGCCGAGGGCTACACCTTC. It codes for CASSPGQGAEGYTF.

This chain connects TRBV10-3 to TRBJ1-1; D is unclear. V was trimmed by 2 bases and J by 2 bases, leaving 15 bases between them. Germline CDR1 and CDR2: ENHRY and SYGVKD. The CDR3 totals 16 residues. CDR3 nucleotides: TGTGCCATCAGTGAGCCATCTGGCAGGTCTAACACTGAAGCTTTCTTT. This sequence encodes CAISEPSGRSNTEAFF.

The rearrangement links TRBV4-1 to TRBJ2-1; 10 bases are a match to TRBD2. The CDR3 length is 14 residues. CDR1 and CDR2 (germline): MGHRA, YSYEKL. The V segment lost 3 bases and the J segment 10 bases; nucleotides outside the gene matches: 6. The CDR3 nucleotides read TGCGCCAGCAGCCACCTTAGCGGGAGGAGGGAGCAGTTCTTC. Its translation: CASSHLSGRREQFF.

This chain uses TRBV18 with TRBJ2-2; 9 bases match TRBD1. There are 16 residues in the CDR3. The V segment lost 2 bases and the J segment 3 bases; nucleotides outside the gene matches: 4. Germline assignment: CDR1 KGHSH and CDR2 LQKENI. The CDR3 DNA reads as TGTGCCAGCTCACCAAGACAGGGGGTCGACACCGGGGAGCTGTTTTTT. Translating gives CASSPRQGVDTGELFF. Looking up the rest from reference TRBV18 and TRBJ2-2 gives the full variable domain: NAGVMQNPRHLVRRRGQEARLRCSPMKGHSHVYWYRQLPEEGLKFMVYLQKENIIDESGMPKERFSAEFPKEGPSILRIQQVVRGDSAAYFCASSPRQGVDTGELFFGEGSRLTVL.

This clone was recorded a few times. This chain joins TRBV2 and TRBJ1-6, with D tentatively TRBD1 (6 bases). Germline assignment: CDR1 SNHLY and CDR2 FYNNEI. The CDR3 sequence is 13 residues long. The V end lost 8 bases, the J end lost 10 bases, and 15 bases lay between the germline ends. CDR3 DNA sequence: TGTGCCAGCGGGGCCAGGGGTGGCTCACCCCTCCACTTT. Translating it yields CASGARGGSPLHF. Full variable domain (missing parts from reference TRBV2 and TRBJ1-6): EPEVTQTPSHQVTQMGQEVILRCVPISNHLYFYWYRQILGQKVEFLVSFYNNEISEKSEIFDDQFSVERPDGSNFTLKIRSTKLEDSAMYFCASGARGGSPLHFGNGTRLTVT.

V is TRBV2 and J is TRBJ2-1, with 9 bases aligning to TRBD1. J was trimmed by 9 bases and V by 6 bases; bases with no gene match: 12. CDR1 SNHLY and CDR2 FYNNEI come from the germline V gene. The CDR3 length is 15 residues. The CDR3 coding sequence is TGTGCCAGCAGCGGGGAAGGACAGGGGTCGGGTGAGCAGTTCTTC. Its protein product is CASSGEGQGSGEQFF.

J is TRBJ2-3 and V is TRBV6-1, with D maybe TRBD2 (6 bases). Trimming removed 2 bases from V and 11 bases from J, with 14 bases in between. CDR1 is MNHNS, CDR2 SASEGT, per germline. There are 13 residues in the CDR3. This CDR3 reads CASSENGGAGQYF. CDR3 DNA: TGTGCCAGCAGTGAAAACGGGGGAGCGGGGCAGTATTTT.

Comment on this clone: One end of the junction is discordant with germline, which a read error may explain. Other DNA sequences within the sample encode an identical CDR3. The chain carries TRBV27 and TRBJ1-6; weak D call: TRBD1 (5 bases). This CDR3 is built from 14 residues. Looked up from germline, CDR1 is MNHEY and CDR2 is SMNVEV (reference sequence). Here the CDR3 reads CASSFQGGYSPLHF. CDR3 in DNA: TGTGCCAGCAGTTTCCAGGGTGGGTATTCCCCCCTCCACTTT.

J is TRBJ1-3 and V is TRBV15; the match to TRBD1 covers 8 bases. V lost 10 bases and J lost 0; bases outside the gene matches: 2. Germline V CDR1 and CDR2: LNHNV, YYDKDF (reference sequence). This CDR3 spans 13 amino acids. CDR3 in DNA: TGTGCCAGCGGACAGGGCTCTGGAAACACCATATATTTT. Its protein is CASGQGSGNTIYF. Supplemented by reference TRBV15 and TRBJ1-3, the full variable domain reads DAMVIQNPRYQVTQFGKPVTLSCSQTLNHNVMYWYQQKSSQAPKLLFHYYDKDFNNEADTPDNFQSRRPNTSFCFLDIRSPGLGDTAMYLCASGQGSGNTIYFGEGSWLTVV.

J is TRBJ1-6 and V is TRBV5-1, with D maybe TRBD1 (5 bases). The CDR3 is 17 residues long. Germline CDR1 is SGHRS and CDR2 is YFSETQ. The V gene lost 0 bases and the J gene lost 5 bases, with 15 bases spanning the gap. CDR3 DNA: TGCGCCAGCAGCTTGGCCTGGCAGGGCCTGAATAATTCACCCCTCCACTTT. Residues: CASSLAWQGLNNSPLHF.

The gene calls are TRBV18 and TRBJ2-1; possibly TRBD2 for D (5 bases). In germline, CDR1 is KGHSH, CDR2 LQKENI. Between the trimmed V and J ends, which lost 2 bases and 0 bases, there was a span of 11 bases. The CDR3 length is 16 residues. CDR3 bases: TGTGCCAGCTCACCAGTAGGAGGAAGCTCCTACAATGAGCAGTTCTTC. Its protein product is CASSPVGGSSYNEQFF. The variable domain in full, completed from reference TRBV18 and TRBJ2-1, reads NAGVMQNPRHLVRRRGQEARLRCSPMKGHSHVYWYRQLPEEGLKFMVYLQKENIIDESGMPKERFSAEFPKEGPSILRIQQVVRGDSAAYFCASSPVGGSSYNEQFFGPGTRLTVL.

The count of this clone is one. The V and J genes are TRBV4-2 and TRBJ2-3; TRBD2 matches at 7 bases. V was pared by 0 bases and J by 6 bases, with 9 bases of the junction left unmatched. The CDR3 covers 16 residues. The germline V gene has CDR1 LGHNA and CDR2 YNFKEQ. Written as DNA, the CDR3 is TGTGCCAGCAGCCAAGATTGGCGTACTAGCGCGGATACGCAGTATTTT. Encoded protein: CASSQDWRTSADTQYF.

This clone was counted a single time. V is TRBV18 and J is TRBJ2-5; 7 nucleotides line up with TRBD2. V lost 4 bases, J lost 3 bases, and 2 bases stayed unmatched. Germline loops: CDR1 KGHSH, CDR2 LQKENI. The CDR3 is made up of 13 amino acids. The CDR3 here is CASSLLAEETQYF. CDR3 sequence (DNA): TGTGCCAGCTCACTCCTAGCGGAAGAGACCCAGTACTTC.

The V gene is TRBV18, the J gene TRBJ2-7; 8 positions agree with TRBD2. V gave up 6 bases and J gave up 1 base; unmatched junction bases: 11. Germline CDR1 and CDR2: KGHSH and LQKENI. The CDR3 contains 16 residues. The DNA of the CDR3 is TGTGCCAGCTCTCTCTTGAGCGGGAGTAGTTCCTACGAGCAGTACTTC. It yields the protein CASSLLSGSSSYEQYF.

This sequence joins TRBV7-6 and TRBJ1-3; 7 nucleotides agree with TRBD1. In germline, CDR1 is SGHVS, CDR2 FNYEAQ. CDR3 length: 18 residues. V trimming: 0 bases; J trimming: 0 bases; junction bases outside the gene matches: 8. The CDR3 sequence: CASSLAPPTGPSGNTIYF. The CDR3 nucleotides read TGTGCCAGCAGCTTAGCCCCTCCGACAGGGCCCTCTGGAAACACCATATATTTT. The variable domain in full, with the rest retrieved from reference TRBV7-6 and TRBJ1-3, is GAGVSQSPRYKVTKRGQDVALRCDPISGHVSLYWYRQALGQGPEFLTYFNYEAQQDKSGLPNDRFSAERPEGSISTLTIQRTEQRDSAMYRCASSLAPPTGPSGNTIYFGEGSWLTVV.

The chain has TRBV4-2 and TRBJ2-1; 8 bases align to TRBD2. This CDR3 spans 16 amino acids. Germline loops: CDR1 LGHNA, CDR2 YNFKEQ. V trimming: 2 bases; J trimming: 9 bases; junction bases outside the gene matches: 12. This CDR3 reads CASSQPGLVGGSEQFF. The DNA for the CDR3 is TGTGCCAGCAGCCAACCGGGACTAGTTGGGGGGAGTGAGCAGTTCTTC.

Here the CDR3 reads CASSLARGARTDTQYF. The CDR3 DNA is TGTGCCAGCAGCTTGGCCAGGGGGGCGCGCACAGATACGCAGTATTTT. The chain employs TRBV5-4 and TRBJ2-3; tentative D call: TRBD1 (7 bases). Germline CDR1 reads SGHNT; CDR2 reads YYREEE (reference sequence). V lost 0 bases to trimming and J lost 1 base, with 12 bases between them. This CDR3 contains 16 residues.